The present T cell receptor beta chain was sequenced within a study of T cells after yellow fever vaccination. Study overall: The SMART-Seq v4 Ultra Low Input method served to prepare the low-cell-number fractions.

As TCR cDNA was made by 5'RACE template switching, a universal primer site and UMIs were added. A single record per CDR3 protein comes from TCRdb applying MiXCR to the 5' RACE reads. The top ten clones hold about 16% of a sample with hundreds of thousands of distinct CDR3 sequences, 9% to 15% of them seen once. Notes on the study in general: The appearance of a small share of clonotypes in both CD4 and CD8 compartments was observed.

Germline CDR1 is MNHGY and CDR2 is SVAAGI. V shed 0 bases and J 5 bases; nucleotides not matched to a gene: 5. This CDR3 is 16 amino acids long. This clonotype appeared a few times. The antigen is unknown. This TCR came from a man younger than 40 who received the YFV17D yellow fever vaccine. V usage is TRBV6-9 and J usage is TRBJ1-4; 8 bases agree with TRBD1. Sequencing was performed on PBMCs, taken on the day of the yellow fever booster vaccination. CDR3 protein: CASSYSATGVNEKLFF. CDR3 DNA sequence: TGTGCCAGCAGTTATTCTGCGACAGGGGTAAATGAAAAACTGTTTTTT.